One sample yielded the 18 T cell receptor beta chains listed below, sequenced in a study of blood T cell repertoires in COVID-19. Only in-frame clones appear in the TCRdb table, and some are missing; sequencing was by immunoSEQ multiplex PCR. This table has a few hundred thousand clones, around 90% appearing once. Sample: peripheral blood. The origin of the receptors is a woman in her 40s who had recovered from COVID-19.

The rearrangement links TRBV7-2 to TRBJ2-7, with TRBD2 as a possible D gene (6 bases). The V gene's germline CDR1 is SGHTA and CDR2 FQGNSA. The CDR3 extends over 14 amino acids. With 0 bases removed from V and 4 bases from J, the gap between germline ends came to 10 bases. The CDR3 sequence is CASSLAGGEYEQYF. In DNA, the CDR3 is TGTGCCAGCAGCTTAGCGGGCGGGGAGTACGAGCAGTACTTC.

The chain has TRBV3-1 (or the pseudogene TRBV3-2) and TRBJ2-1; 9 bases agree with TRBD2. Germline CDR1 is LGHDT and CDR2 is YNNKEL (reference sequence). Trimming cost V 1 base and J 8 bases; bases outside gene matches: 3. There are 14 residues in the CDR3. CDR3 in DNA: TGTGCCAGCAGCCAAGGGCGCGGGAGGGATGAGCAGTTCTTC. It specifies CASSQGRGRDEQFF.

The chain recombines TRBV9 with TRBJ1-2, with 7 bases fitting TRBD1. V lost 3 bases to trimming and J lost 1 base; unmatched junction nucleotides: 12. Germline V gives CDR1 SGDLS, CDR2 YYNGEE. The CDR3 is 17 amino acids. The CDR3 is CASSGPTRGLGNYGYTF. DNA for the CDR3: TGTGCCAGCAGCGGGCCGACAAGGGGGCTCGGTAACTATGGCTACACCTTC.

The V and J genes are TRBV5-1 and TRBJ1-4; 7 nucleotides match TRBD1. V was clipped by 0 bases and J by 8 bases; unmatched bases: 10. This CDR3 is built from 16 residues. Germline V gives CDR1 SGHRS, CDR2 YFSETQ. The CDR3 is CASSLEETGLGEKLFF. CDR3 DNA: TGCGCCAGCAGCTTGGAAGAGACAGGGCTAGGCGAAAAACTGTTTTTT.

The CDR3 bases are TGTGCCACCAGCCGACCAGGGCGTACCTACGAGCAGTACTTC. Translation: CATSRPGRTYEQYF. V is TRBV19 and J is TRBJ2-7, with a tentative D call TRBD1 (5 bases). In germline, CDR1 is LNHDA, CDR2 SQIVND (reference sequence). Trimming left V 10 bases short and J 2 bases short, with 18 bases between. This CDR3 is 14 amino acids long.

The sample holds one count of this clone. J is TRBJ1-3 and V is TRBV28, with 9 bases that match TRBD1. Trimming took 5 bases from V and 14 from J; bases not matched to a gene: 16. CDR3 length equals 15 residues. From germline, CDR1 is MDHEN and CDR2 SYDVKM. In nucleotides, the CDR3 is TGTGCCAGCAGTCCCCGGGACAGGGACCTTCCCCGATTATATTTT. This translates into CASSPRDRDLPRLYF.

In this sample, this clone turned up once. The V gene is TRBV11-2, the J gene TRBJ1-1; TRBD1 agrees at 9 bases. CDR1 is SGHAT and CDR2 is FQNNGV in the germline V gene. The CDR3 totals 14 residues. Trimming at V came to 5 bases and at J to 4 bases, leaving 5 bases not matched to a gene. The CDR3, as DNA: TGTGCCAGCAGCCCAACGGGACAGGGCACTGAAGCTTTCTTT. Its translation is CASSPTGQGTEAFF.

This chain links TRBV19 with TRBJ1-6, with D maybe TRBD1 (6 bases). CDR3 length: 14 amino acids. With 3 bases removed from V and 7 bases from J, the gap between germline ends came to 10 bases. Germline lookup yields CDR1 LNHDA and CDR2 SQIVND (reference sequence). This CDR3 is CASSIGQGNSPLHF. The CDR3 DNA follows: TGTGCCAGTAGTATTGGGCAGGGGAATTCACCCCTCCACTTT.

The chain links TRBV6-5 to TRBJ1-5; 7 positions match TRBD1. Germline-derived CDR1 and CDR2 are MNHEY and SVGAGI. This CDR3 is 14 amino acids long. J lost 3 bases, V lost 10 bases, and 9 bases had no gene match. CDR3 loop: CAISDRLNNQPQHF. CDR3 coding DNA: TGTGCCATCTCGGACAGGCTAAACAATCAGCCCCAGCATTTT.

This clone was counted only a few times. V is TRBV6-1 and J is TRBJ2-1; 13 bases fit TRBD2. The CDR3 extends over 17 amino acids. The V segment lost 2 bases and the J segment 9 bases; nucleotides outside the gene matches: 10. Germline CDR1 and CDR2: MNHNS and SASEGT. This CDR3 reads CASSESEGTSGNFEQFF. In DNA form, the CDR3 reads TGTGCCAGCAGTGAATCTGAGGGGACTAGCGGGAACTTTGAGCAGTTCTTC.

The chain joins TRBV18 to TRBJ2-5; D is unresolved. The CDR3 has 14 amino acids. Looked up from germline, CDR1 is KGHSH and CDR2 is LQKENI. V shed 1 base and J shed 5 bases, with 11 bases lying between them. The CDR3 loop is CASSPLEGAETQYF. In DNA, the CDR3 is TGTGCCAGCTCACCACTCGAAGGAGCTGAGACCCAGTACTTC. Based on the CDR3 plus reference TRBV18 and TRBJ2-5, the full variable domain is NAGVMQNPRHLVRRRGQEARLRCSPMKGHSHVYWYRQLPEEGLKFMVYLQKENIIDESGMPKERFSAEFPKEGPSILRIQQVVRGDSAAYFCASSPLEGAETQYFGPGTRLLVL.

The chain links TRBV10-1 to TRBJ2-3; possible D gene TRBD1, 6 bases. The CDR3 runs 16 residues. Germline CDR1 and CDR2: WNHNN and SYGVQD (reference sequence). Deletions cut 0 bases from V and 1 base from J, with 11 bases between. CDR3 amino acids: CASSESGRGRTDTQYF. CDR3 bases: TGCGCCAGCAGTGAGTCGGGCAGGGGCCGCACAGATACGCAGTATTTT.

This chain links TRBV27 with TRBJ2-1; 9 nucleotides agree with TRBD1. Losses at the gene ends were 4 bases for V and 3 bases for J; bases not matched to a gene: 7. Germline CDR1 MNHEY, CDR2 SMNVEV (reference sequence). The CDR3 loop spans 16 amino acids. CDR3 in amino acids: CASSSGQGGYYNEQFF. The CDR3 coding sequence is TGTGCCAGCAGTTCGGGACAGGGAGGATACTACAATGAGCAGTTCTTC.

As concerns this clone: Compared with germline, one end of the junction differs, possibly owing to a read error. V usage is TRBV19 and J usage is TRBJ1-2; D gene uncertain. The germline CDR1 and CDR2 sequences are LNHDA and SQIVND (reference sequence). The CDR3 covers 14 residues. The CDR3 DNA is TGTGCCACTAGTAGGTCGGGAGAGGACTATGGCTACACCTTC. It encodes CATSRSGEDYGYTF.

The rearrangement links TRBV19 to TRBJ1-5; 7 bases line up with TRBD1. V lost 7 bases, J lost 10 bases, and 7 bases stayed unmatched. There are 12 residues in the CDR3. Germline V gives CDR1 LNHDA, CDR2 SQIVND (reference sequence). The chain's CDR3 is CASNTGVGPQHF. The CDR3 nucleotides are TGTGCCAGTAACACAGGGGTTGGACCCCAGCATTTT. Supplemented by reference TRBV19 and TRBJ1-5, the full variable domain reads DGGITQSPKYLFRKEGQNVTLSCEQNLNHDAMYWYRQDPGQGLRLIYYSQIVNDFQKGDIAEGYSVSREKKESFPLTVTSAQKNPTAFYLCASNTGVGPQHFGDGTRLSIL.

V gene TRBV6-2 or TRBV6-3 combines with J gene TRBJ1-1, with 8 bases matching TRBD1. The CDR3 has 14 amino acids. Losses at the gene ends were 6 bases for V and 4 bases for J; bases not matched to a gene: 7. Germline lookup yields CDR1 MNHEY and CDR2 SVGEGT. The CDR3 loop reads CASSYTGGGTEAFF. DNA of the CDR3: TGTGCCAGCAGCTATACAGGGGGGGGCACTGAAGCTTTCTTT.

This chain links TRBV19 with TRBJ2-1; possibly TRBD1 for D (5 bases). Germline loops: CDR1 LNHDA, CDR2 SQIVND (reference sequence). V gave up 8 bases and J gave up 8 bases, with 16 bases separating them. The CDR3 totals 13 residues. In DNA form, the CDR3 reads TGTGCCAGTGTCGGGCAGGGTCTTGATGAGCAGTTCTTC. Translated: CASVGQGLDEQFF.

The chain couples TRBV5-1 to TRBJ2-3; TRBD2 agrees at 9 bases. The junction had 2 bases not matched to a gene; V was cut back by 0 bases and J by 3 bases. CDR3 size: 15 residues. The germline V gene encodes CDR1 SGHRS and CDR2 YFSETQ. Here the CDR3 DNA reads TGCGCCAGCAGCTTGGTGGCGGGAGGGACAGATACGCAGTATTTT. Protein: CASSLVAGGTDTQYF.